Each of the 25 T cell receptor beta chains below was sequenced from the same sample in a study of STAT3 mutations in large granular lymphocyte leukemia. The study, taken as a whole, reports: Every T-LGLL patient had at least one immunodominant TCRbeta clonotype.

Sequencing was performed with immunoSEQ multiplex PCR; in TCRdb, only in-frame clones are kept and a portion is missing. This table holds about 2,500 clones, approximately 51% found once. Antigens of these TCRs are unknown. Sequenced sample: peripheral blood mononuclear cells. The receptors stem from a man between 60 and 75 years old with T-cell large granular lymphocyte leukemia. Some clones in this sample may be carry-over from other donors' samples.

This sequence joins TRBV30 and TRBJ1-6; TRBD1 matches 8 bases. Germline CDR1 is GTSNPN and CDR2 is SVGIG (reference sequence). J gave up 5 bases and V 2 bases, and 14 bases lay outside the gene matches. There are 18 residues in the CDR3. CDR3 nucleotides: TGTGCCTGGAGTAAGCCCGCGGACAGGGAGTCACATAATTCACCCCTCCACTTT. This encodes CAWSKPADRESHNSPLHF.

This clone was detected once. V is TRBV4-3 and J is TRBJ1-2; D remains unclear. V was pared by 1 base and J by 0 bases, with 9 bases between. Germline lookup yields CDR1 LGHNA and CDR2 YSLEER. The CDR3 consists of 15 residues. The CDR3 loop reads CASSQGVVSNYGYTF. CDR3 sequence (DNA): TGCGCCAGCAGCCAAGGTGTGGTTTCTAACTATGGCTACACCTTC.

Written as DNA, the CDR3 is TGTGCCTGGAGTGCCGGGAGGCTCTATAATTCACCCCTCCACTTT. This encodes CAWSAGRLYNSPLHF. The gene calls are TRBV30 and TRBJ1-6; D is unclear. There are 15 residues in the CDR3. Trimming shortened V by 1 base and J by 3 bases, and 10 bases separated the two germline ends. From germline, CDR1 is GTSNPN and CDR2 SVGIG (reference sequence).

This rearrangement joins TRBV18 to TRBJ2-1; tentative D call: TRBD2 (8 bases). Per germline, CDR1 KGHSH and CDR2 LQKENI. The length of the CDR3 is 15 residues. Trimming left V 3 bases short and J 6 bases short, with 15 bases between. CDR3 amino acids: CASSPRRGDSNEQFF. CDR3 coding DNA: TGTGCCAGCTCACCCCGGCGGGGGGACAGCAATGAGCAGTTCTTC.

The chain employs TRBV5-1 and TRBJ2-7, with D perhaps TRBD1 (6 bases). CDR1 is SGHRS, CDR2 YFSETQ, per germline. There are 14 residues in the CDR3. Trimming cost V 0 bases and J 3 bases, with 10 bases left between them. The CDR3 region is CASSLAPTGYEQYF. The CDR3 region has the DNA TGCGCCAGCAGCTTGGCCCCGACAGGCTACGAGCAGTACTTC.

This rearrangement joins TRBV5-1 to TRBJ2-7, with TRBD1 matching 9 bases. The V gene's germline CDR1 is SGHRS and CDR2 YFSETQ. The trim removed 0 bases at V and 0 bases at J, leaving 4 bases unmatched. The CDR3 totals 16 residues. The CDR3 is CASSLEDRGFSYEQYF. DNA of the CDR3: TGCGCCAGCAGCTTGGAGGACAGGGGATTCTCCTACGAGCAGTACTTC. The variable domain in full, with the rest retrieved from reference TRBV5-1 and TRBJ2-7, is KAGVTQTPRYLIKTRGQQVTLSCSPISGHRSVSWYQQTPGQGLQFLFEYFSETQRNKGNFPGRFSGRQFSNSRSEMNVSTLELGDSALYLCASSLEDRGFSYEQYFGPGTRLTVT.

The CDR3 spells CASSPSGVSYEQYF. The DNA of the CDR3 is TGTGCCAGCAGCCCCTCCGGAGTTTCCTACGAGCAGTACTTC. The chain has TRBV5-6 and TRBJ2-7; D gene unclear. The CDR3 is 14 residues long. V gave up 4 bases and J gave up 1 base, with 12 bases separating them. CDR1 and CDR2 from the germline V gene are SGHDT and YYEEEE.

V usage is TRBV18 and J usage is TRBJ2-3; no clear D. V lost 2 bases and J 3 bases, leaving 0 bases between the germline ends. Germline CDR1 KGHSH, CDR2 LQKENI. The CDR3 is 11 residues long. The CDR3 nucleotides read TGTGCCAGCTCACCAACAGATACGCAGTATTTT. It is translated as CASSPTDTQYF.

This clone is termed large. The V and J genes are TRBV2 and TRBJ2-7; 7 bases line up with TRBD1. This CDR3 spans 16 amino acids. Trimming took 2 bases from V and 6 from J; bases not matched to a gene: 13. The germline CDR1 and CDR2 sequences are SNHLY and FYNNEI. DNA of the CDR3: TGTGCCAGCAGTGAATTGGGACAGCTAGCCGGCCTCGAGCAGTACTTC. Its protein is CASSELGQLAGLEQYF. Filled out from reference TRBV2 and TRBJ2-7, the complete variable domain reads EPEVTQTPSHQVTQMGQEVILRCVPISNHLYFYWYRQILGQKVEFLVSFYNNEISEKSEIFDDQFSVERPDGSNFTLKIRSTKLEDSAMYFCASSELGQLAGLEQYFGPGTRLTVT.

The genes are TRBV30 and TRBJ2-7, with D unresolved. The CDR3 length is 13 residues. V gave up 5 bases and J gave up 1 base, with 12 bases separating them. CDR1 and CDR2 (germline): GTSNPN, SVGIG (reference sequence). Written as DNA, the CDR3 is TGTGCCTGGTACAGTAAGACTTCCTACGAGCAGTACTTC. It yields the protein CAWYSKTSYEQYF.

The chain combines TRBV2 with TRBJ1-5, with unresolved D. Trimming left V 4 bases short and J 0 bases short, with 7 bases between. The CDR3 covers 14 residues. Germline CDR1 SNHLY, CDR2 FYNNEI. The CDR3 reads CASSGFYSNQPQHF. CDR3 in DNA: TGTGCCAGCAGTGGTTTCTATAGCAATCAGCCCCAGCATTTT.

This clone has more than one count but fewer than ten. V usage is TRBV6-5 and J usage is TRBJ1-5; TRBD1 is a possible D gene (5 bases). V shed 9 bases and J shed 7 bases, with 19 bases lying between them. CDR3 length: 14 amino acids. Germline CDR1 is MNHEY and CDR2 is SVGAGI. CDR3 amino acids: CASGYGGARQPQHF. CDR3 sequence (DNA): TGTGCCAGTGGTTACGGAGGGGCAAGACAGCCCCAGCATTTT.

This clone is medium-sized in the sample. CDR3 nucleotide sequence: TGTGCCTGGAGTGTGGGCCAGGGGTATGATTCACCCCTCCACTTT. Encoded protein: CAWSVGQGYDSPLHF. This rearrangement joins TRBV30 to TRBJ1-6; D might be TRBD1 (6 bases). V was clipped by 0 bases and J by 8 bases, with 14 bases between them. Germline CDR1 and CDR2: GTSNPN and SVGIG (reference sequence). This CDR3 region has 15 residues.

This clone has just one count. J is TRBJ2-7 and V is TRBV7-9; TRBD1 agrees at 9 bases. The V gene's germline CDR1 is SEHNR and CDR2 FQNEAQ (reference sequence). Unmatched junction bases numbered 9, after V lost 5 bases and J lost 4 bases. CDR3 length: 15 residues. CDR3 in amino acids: CASSPSGTGRYEQYF. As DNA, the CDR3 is TGTGCCAGCAGCCCCTCCGGGACAGGGCGGTACGAGCAGTACTTC.

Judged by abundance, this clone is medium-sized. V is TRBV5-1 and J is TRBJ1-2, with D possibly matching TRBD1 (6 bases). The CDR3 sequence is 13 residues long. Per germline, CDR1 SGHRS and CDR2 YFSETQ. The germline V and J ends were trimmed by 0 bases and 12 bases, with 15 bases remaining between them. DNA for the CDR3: TGCGCCAGCAGCTTGGATTCGGGGGCCGGCCACACCTTC. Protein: CASSLDSGAGHTF.

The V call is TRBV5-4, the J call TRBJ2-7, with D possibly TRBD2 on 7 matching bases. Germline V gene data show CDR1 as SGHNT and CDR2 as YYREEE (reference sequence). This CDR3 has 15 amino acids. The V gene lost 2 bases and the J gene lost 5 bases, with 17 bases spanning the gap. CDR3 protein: CASSLKGRGRNEQYF. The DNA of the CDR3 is TGTGCCAGCAGCTTAAAGGGGAGGGGGAGAAACGAGCAGTACTTC. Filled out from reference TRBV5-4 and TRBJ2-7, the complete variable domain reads ETGVTQSPTHLIKTRGQQVTLRCSSQSGHNTVSWYQQALGQGPQFIFQYYREEENGRGNFPPRFSGLQFPNYSSELNVNALELDDSALYLCASSLKGRGRNEQYFGPGTRLTVT.

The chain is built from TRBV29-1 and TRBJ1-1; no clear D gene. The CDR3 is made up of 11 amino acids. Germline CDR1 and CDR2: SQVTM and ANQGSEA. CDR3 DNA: TGCACTGGTCGGGAGGTCACTGAAGCTTTCTTT. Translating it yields CTGREVTEAFF.

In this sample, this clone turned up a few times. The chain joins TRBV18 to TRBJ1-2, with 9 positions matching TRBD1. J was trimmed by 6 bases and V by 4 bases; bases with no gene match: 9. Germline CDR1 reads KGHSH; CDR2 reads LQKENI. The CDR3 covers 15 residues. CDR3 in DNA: TGTGCCAGCTCACGGGATGCGGGACAGGGAAATGGCTACACCTTC. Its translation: CASSRDAGQGNGYTF.

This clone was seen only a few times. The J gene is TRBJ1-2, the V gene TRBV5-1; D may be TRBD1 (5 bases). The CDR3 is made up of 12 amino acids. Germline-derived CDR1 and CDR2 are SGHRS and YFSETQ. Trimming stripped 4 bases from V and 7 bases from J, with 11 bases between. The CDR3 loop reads CASSGQGSGYTF. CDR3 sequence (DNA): TGCGCCAGCAGCGGGCAGGGTAGTGGCTACACCTTC. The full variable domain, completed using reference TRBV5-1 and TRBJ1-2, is KAGVTQTPRYLIKTRGQQVTLSCSPISGHRSVSWYQQTPGQGLQFLFEYFSETQRNKGNFPGRFSGRQFSNSRSEMNVSTLELGDSALYLCASSGQGSGYTFGSGTRLTVV.

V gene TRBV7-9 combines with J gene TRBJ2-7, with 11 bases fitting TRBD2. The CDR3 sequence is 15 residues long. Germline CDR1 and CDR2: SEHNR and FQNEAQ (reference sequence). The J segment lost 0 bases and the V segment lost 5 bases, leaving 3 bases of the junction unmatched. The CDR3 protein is CASSPGTSGSYEQYF. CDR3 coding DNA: TGTGCCAGCAGCCCTGGGACTAGCGGCTCCTACGAGCAGTACTTC. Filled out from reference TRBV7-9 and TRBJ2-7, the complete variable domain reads DTGVSQNPRHKITKRGQNVTFRCDPISEHNRLYWYRQTLGQGPEFLTYFQNEAQLEKSRLLSDRFSAERPKGSFSTLEIQRTEQGDSAMYLCASSPGTSGSYEQYFGPGTRLTVT.

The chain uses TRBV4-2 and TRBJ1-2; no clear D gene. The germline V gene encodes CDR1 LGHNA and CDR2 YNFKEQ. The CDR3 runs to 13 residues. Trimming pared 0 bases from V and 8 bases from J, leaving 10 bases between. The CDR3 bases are TGTGCCAGCAGCCAAGATTTAGGAGTAGGCTACACCTTC. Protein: CASSQDLGVGYTF.

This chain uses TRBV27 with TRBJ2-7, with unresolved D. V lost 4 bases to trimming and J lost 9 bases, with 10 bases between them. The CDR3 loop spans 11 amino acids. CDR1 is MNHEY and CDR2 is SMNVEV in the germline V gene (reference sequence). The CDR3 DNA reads TGTGCCAGCAGTTCCCCGGTGGGGCAGTACTTC. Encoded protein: CASSSPVGQYF.

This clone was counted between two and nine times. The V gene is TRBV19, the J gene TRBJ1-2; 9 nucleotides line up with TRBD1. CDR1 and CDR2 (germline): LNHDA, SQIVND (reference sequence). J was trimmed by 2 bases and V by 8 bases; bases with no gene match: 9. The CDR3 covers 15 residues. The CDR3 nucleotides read TGTGCCAGTCAACGAAAACAGGGGGCGAACTATGGCTACACCTTC. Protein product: CASQRKQGANYGYTF.

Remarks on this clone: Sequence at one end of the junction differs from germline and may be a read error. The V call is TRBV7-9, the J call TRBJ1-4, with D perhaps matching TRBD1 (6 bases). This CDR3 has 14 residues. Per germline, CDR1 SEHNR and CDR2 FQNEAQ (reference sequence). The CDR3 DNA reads TGTGCCAGCACCTTAGGGGGGACTAATGAAAAACTGTTTTTT. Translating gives CASTLGGTNEKLFF. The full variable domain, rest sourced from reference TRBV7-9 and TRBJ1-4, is DTGVSQNPRHKITKRGQNVTFRCDPISEHNRLYWYRQTLGQGPEFLTYFQNEAQLEKSRLLSDRFSAERPKGSFSTLEIQRTEQGDSAMYLCASTLGGTNEKLFFGSGTQLSVL.

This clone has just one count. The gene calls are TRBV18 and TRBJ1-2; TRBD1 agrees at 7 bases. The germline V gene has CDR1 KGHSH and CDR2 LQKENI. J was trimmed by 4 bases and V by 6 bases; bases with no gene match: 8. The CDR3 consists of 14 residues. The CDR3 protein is CASSQGQTIYGYTF. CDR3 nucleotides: TGTGCCAGCTCCCAGGGACAGACGATCTATGGCTACACCTTC.